This T cell receptor beta chain was captured by sequencing in a study of vaccination and CD4 T cells after COVID-19. Turning to the study itself: Participants, all vaccine recipients, received two doses of either BNT162b2 or mRNA-1273.

The Oncomine TCR Beta short-read assay generated sequence data from the DNA of cultured CD4+ T cells. Genomic DNA extraction was carried out from cultured CD4+ T cells. MiXCR was run by TCRdb on the PCR reads, yielding one entry per CDR3 protein. The sample records 8,500 to 9,500 distinct CDR3 sequences, 30% to 35% being singletons. Regarding the study as a whole: Convalescent patients' clones that were vaccine-specific were spike mono-reactive in 304 of 307 cases.

The treatment: roughly nine-day PBMC culture with coronavirus spike peptide pools or control peptides (ViraFEST assay). It was before the COVID-19 pandemic (2011-2018) that the unexposed donor's CD4+ T cells were collected. Peptide pool stimulation in ViraFEST expanded antigen-specific T cells, whose TCRs were then sequenced. This clonotype was seen just once. The antigen is unknown. The J segment lost 3 bases and the V segment lost 3 bases, leaving 2 bases of the junction unmatched. This CDR3 region has 15 residues. CDR1 is SEHNR, CDR2 FQNEAQ, per germline (reference sequence). The TCR comes from a human donor in good health. Sequencing used CD4+ T cells from blood, cultured in vitro. The V call is TRBV7-9, the J call TRBJ2-3, with 11 bases matching TRBD2. For the CDR3, the DNA is TGTGCCAGCAGCTTTACTAGCGGGGGAACAGATACGCAGTATTTT. This encodes CASSFTSGGTDTQYF.